This TCR beta chain originates from a study of blood T cell repertoires in COVID-19. Looking at the study overall: COVID-19 samples from acute and convalescent phases originated in the United States, Italy and Spain. Nucleic acid was either cDNA or gDNA, and it came from T cells, B-cell-depleted T cells, or PBMCs.

Per the original methods: Researchers report that nucleated cell counts were estimated from reference gene primer amplification. Generated by immunoSEQ multiplex PCR, the TCRdb table keeps only in-frame clones and is missing some. V and J calls and clone size come straight from that table; D and trimming were deduced from the DNA. The table lists 80,000 or so clones, approximately 80% of them singletons. V lost 2 bases and J lost 4, with 11 bases in between. This CDR3 has 14 residues. The V gene's germline CDR1 is SGHAT and CDR2 FQNNGV. The material sequenced was peripheral blood. The genes are TRBV11-2 and TRBJ1-1; D ambiguous. The sequence came from a man older than 75 with acute or convalescent COVID-19. The CDR3 DNA follows: TGTGCCAGCAGCTTATTATCCGGGAGCACTGAAGCTTTCTTT. Translation gives CASSLLSGSTEAFF.